Each of the 29 T cell receptor beta chains below was sequenced from the same sample in a study of shared clonotypes between healthy human individuals. Only in-frame clones appear in the TCRdb table, and some are missing; sequencing was by immunoSEQ multiplex PCR. Of millions of clones detected, around 96% appear once; the ten largest clones hold 0.9% to 1.4%. CD8 cells regarded as naive lacked CD45RO, were positively chosen for CCR7, and omitted terminally differentiated effector memory CD45RA+ cells. The sequenced sample consisted of naive CD8+ T cells sorted from blood. Receptors originate from a young man in good health.

The chain employs TRBV4-3 and TRBJ2-3; 9 bases map to TRBD2. CDR3 length: 16 residues. The trim removed 1 base at V and 4 bases at J, leaving 6 bases unmatched. Per germline, CDR1 LGHNA and CDR2 YSLEER. The CDR3 protein is CASSQATLAGSDTQYF. CDR3 in DNA: TGCGCCAGCAGCCAAGCGACCCTAGCGGGATCAGATACGCAGTATTTT.

A word on this clone: Different DNA sequences within this sample yield the same CDR3. J is TRBJ1-2 and V is TRBV2; D gene ambiguous. Germline assignment: CDR1 SNHLY and CDR2 FYNNEI. The V end lost 1 base, the J end lost 0 bases, and 6 bases lay between the germline ends. The CDR3 is 14 amino acids. This chain's CDR3 is CASSEGGANYGYTF. CDR3 nucleotides: TGTGCCAGCAGTGAAGGGGGAGCTAACTATGGCTACACCTTC.

This sequence joins TRBV30 and TRBJ2-3, with a weak D call TRBD2 (6 bases). Germline V gene sequence: CDR1 GTSNPN, CDR2 SVGIG (reference sequence). V was shortened by 5 bases and J by 3 bases, with 15 bases between the two germline ends. This CDR3 region has 14 residues. CDR3 coding DNA: TGTGCCTGGGGCGGGACTCTGGGAACAGATACGCAGTATTTT. It is translated as CAWGGTLGTDTQYF.

The chain links TRBV7-2 to TRBJ2-1; perhaps D is TRBD1 or TRBD2 (6 bases each). Between the trimmed V and J ends, which lost 3 bases and 0 bases, there was a span of 12 bases. Germline values: CDR1 SGHTA, CDR2 FQGNSA. The CDR3 is 16 residues long. The CDR3 loop is CASSFRGLSSYNEQFF. The CDR3 DNA is TGTGCCAGCAGCTTCAGGGGACTTAGCTCCTACAATGAGCAGTTCTTC.

The chain employs TRBV7-3 and TRBJ1-2, with D uncertain. Between the trimmed V and J ends, which lost 3 bases and 4 bases, there was a span of 9 bases. The CDR3 loop spans 13 amino acids. CDR1 and CDR2 from the germline V gene are SGHTA and FQGTGA. The CDR3 bases are TGTGCCAGCAGCTTTATCTCGGGCTATGGCTACACCTTC. Its protein product is CASSFISGYGYTF.

V gene TRBV6-6 combines with J gene TRBJ2-5, with D perhaps matching TRBD2 (5 bases). Per germline, CDR1 MNHNY and CDR2 SVGAGI (reference sequence). The CDR3 runs 14 residues. The V gene lost 2 bases and the J gene lost 5 bases, with 12 bases spanning the gap. CDR3 residues: CASSYILGGETQYF. Here the CDR3 DNA reads TGTGCCAGCAGTTACATCCTGGGCGGGGAGACCCAGTACTTC.

A remark on this clone: Other DNA sequences in this specimen translate into the identical CDR3. J is TRBJ2-7 and V is TRBV27, with D possibly being TRBD1 or TRBD2 (5 bases each). Trimming took 4 bases from V and 1 from J, leaving 11 bases between them. CDR1 is MNHEY and CDR2 is SMNVEV in the germline V gene (reference sequence). There are 14 residues in the CDR3. CDR3: CASSSRDGSYEQYF. The CDR3 nucleotides are TGTGCCAGCAGTTCCCGGGACGGATCCTACGAGCAGTACTTC.

V usage is TRBV4-1 and J usage is TRBJ2-1, with 11 bases lining up with TRBD2. The CDR3 covers 17 residues. J was trimmed by 6 bases and V by 3 bases; bases with no gene match: 10. The germline V gene encodes CDR1 MGHRA and CDR2 YSYEKL. The DNA of the CDR3 is TGCGCCAGCAGCCATAGCTTAGCGGGAGGGTTTATCAATGAGCAGTTCTTC. Its protein is CASSHSLAGGFINEQFF.

V and J are TRBV5-1 and TRBJ1-2; D remains ambiguous. The ends were cut back, 4 bases at V and 4 bases at J, with 17 bases in the middle. CDR3 length: 15 amino acids. Germline V gene data show CDR1 as SGHRS and CDR2 as YFSETQ. The chain's CDR3 is CASSETANPLYGYTF. In DNA form, the CDR3 reads TGCGCCAGCAGCGAAACAGCGAACCCCCTCTATGGCTACACCTTC.

This clone was recorded a few times. V is TRBV2 and J is TRBJ2-7, with D possibly matching TRBD2 (7 bases). V lost 3 bases, J lost 0 bases, and 12 bases lay in between. Germline V gene sequence: CDR1 SNHLY, CDR2 FYNNEI. CDR3 length equals 15 residues. The CDR3 here is CASSETAGASYEQYF. CDR3 in DNA: TGTGCCAGCAGTGAGACGGCGGGGGCCTCCTACGAGCAGTACTTC.

The chain has TRBV9 and TRBJ2-1; 10 nucleotides match TRBD2. Unmatched junction bases numbered 12, after V lost 0 bases and J lost 9 bases. The CDR3 covers 17 residues. Germline CDR1 reads SGDLS; CDR2 reads YYNGEE. The CDR3 region has the DNA TGTGCCAGCAGCGTAGCTACTACAGCGGGGGGGATATCTGAGCAGTTCTTC. Amino acid sequence: CASSVATTAGGISEQFF.

V is TRBV9 and J is TRBJ1-2, with 7 positions matching TRBD1. Germline values: CDR1 SGDLS, CDR2 YYNGEE. The J segment lost 7 bases and the V segment lost 4 bases, leaving 13 bases of the junction unmatched. The CDR3 extends over 15 amino acids. The DNA for the CDR3 is TGTGCCAGCAGCCCGCGTCGGGAGGGGGCGAGTGGCTACACCTTC. Protein: CASSPRREGASGYTF.

The chain is built from TRBV5-6 and TRBJ2-7; D unclear. Germline V gene data show CDR1 as SGHDT and CDR2 as YYEEEE. The V gene lost 0 bases and the J gene lost 7 bases, with 14 bases spanning the gap. The CDR3 has 14 amino acids. The CDR3: CASSLVAAWGEQYF. As DNA, the CDR3 is TGTGCCAGCAGCTTGGTCGCGGCCTGGGGAGAGCAGTACTTC.

This clone was detected only a few times. The CDR3 loop reads CASSQESGTGELFF. CDR3 nucleotide sequence: TGTGCCAGCAGCCAAGAAAGTGGCACCGGGGAGCTGTTTTTT. The chain has TRBV4-2 and TRBJ2-2; D remains ambiguous. Germline V gene lookup returns CDR1 LGHNA and CDR2 YNFKEQ. The CDR3 contains 14 residues. Trimming stripped 0 bases from V and 4 bases from J, with 6 bases between.

The chain carries TRBV2 and TRBJ2-5; no clear D. The CDR3 extends over 14 amino acids. Trimming took 1 base from V and 7 from J, leaving 13 bases between them. Germline V gene data show CDR1 as SNHLY and CDR2 as FYNNEI. The CDR3 bases are TGTGCCAGCAGTGAAGGGCAGCTAAATATGACCCAGTACTTC. Translated: CASSEGQLNMTQYF.

This clone was counted only a few times. This rearrangement joins TRBV18 to TRBJ1-5; D remains ambiguous. The germline CDR1 and CDR2 sequences are KGHSH and LQKENI. Trimming shortened V by 1 base and J by 4 bases, and 8 bases separated the two germline ends. This CDR3 has 14 amino acids. CDR3 DNA: TGTGCCAGCTCACCACAGGGCGGGAATCAGCCCCAGCATTTT. Amino acid sequence: CASSPQGGNQPQHF.

V is TRBV6-4 and J is TRBJ2-3, with a tentative D call TRBD2 (6 bases). Germline V gene lookup returns CDR1 MRHNA and CDR2 SNTAGT. This CDR3 has 17 amino acids. The V end lost 5 bases, the J end lost 0 bases, and 18 bases lay between the germline ends. In nucleotides, the CDR3 is TGTGCCAGCAGTCTTACCGGGACTGGGTCTAGCACAGATACGCAGTATTTT. This encodes CASSLTGTGSSTDTQYF.

J is TRBJ2-7 and V is TRBV27; 8 nucleotides align to TRBD1. In germline, CDR1 is MNHEY, CDR2 SMNVEV (reference sequence). J was trimmed by 5 bases and V by 6 bases; bases with no gene match: 9. This CDR3 spans 14 amino acids. CDR3 loop: CASSLRQGYNEQYF. The CDR3 region has the DNA TGTGCCAGCAGCCTTCGACAGGGGTACAACGAGCAGTACTTC.

The genes are TRBV10-2 and TRBJ2-5; 11 bases fit TRBD2. Looked up from germline, CDR1 is WSHSY and CDR2 is SAAADI. V gave up 7 bases and J gave up 4 bases; unmatched junction bases: 2. The CDR3 runs to 13 residues. The CDR3 loop is CASTGTSGETQYF. The CDR3 DNA sequence: TGCGCCAGCACCGGGACTAGCGGAGAGACCCAGTACTTC.

The chain recombines TRBV7-9 with TRBJ2-6; weak D call: TRBD2 (6 bases). The germline V and J ends were trimmed by 2 bases and 2 bases, with 19 bases remaining between them. CDR1 SEHNR and CDR2 FQNEAQ come from the germline V gene (reference sequence). The CDR3 is 19 residues long. CDR3 in DNA: TGTGCCAGCAGCTTATTCGGGCGGAGGGAGGTTACTGGGGCCAACGTCCTGACTTTC. Translation gives CASSLFGRREVTGANVLTF.

This rearrangement joins TRBV10-1 to TRBJ2-1, with D unresolved. The V end was cut by 1 base, the J end by 3 bases, with 13 bases between. The length of the CDR3 is 16 residues. Germline V lookup: CDR1 WNHNN, CDR2 SYGVQD (reference sequence). Written as DNA, the CDR3 is TGCGCCAGCAGTGAGTACCAGGAGAATCTCTACAATGAGCAGTTCTTC. Translating it yields CASSEYQENLYNEQFF.

The rearrangement uses TRBV27 and TRBJ2-2, with D possibly matching TRBD1 (6 bases). The germline V gene encodes CDR1 MNHEY and CDR2 SMNVEV (reference sequence). Trimming stripped 4 bases from V and 4 bases from J, with 13 bases between. The CDR3 is 15 amino acids. CDR3 in DNA: TGTGCCAGCAGTTACTCGGCAGGGGCCACCGGGGAGCTGTTTTTT. Amino acids: CASSYSAGATGELFF.

There are many counts of this clone. This sample includes further DNA sequences coding for the same CDR3. V is TRBV28 and J is TRBJ2-5, with 7 nucleotides matching TRBD2. The CDR3 is 14 amino acids. The junction had 7 bases not matched to a gene; V was cut back by 4 bases and J by 5 bases. Per the germline V gene, CDR1 is MDHEN and CDR2 is SYDVKM. CDR3 nucleotide sequence: TGTGCCAGCAGTTCCGGTAGCGGGCGGGAGACCCAGTACTTC. Translating gives CASSSGSGRETQYF.

This chain uses TRBV7-9 with TRBJ2-7; TRBD1 aligns across 7 bases. The CDR3 is 13 residues long. V lost 5 bases to trimming and J lost 7 bases; unmatched junction nucleotides: 8. CDR1 SEHNR and CDR2 FQNEAQ come from the germline V gene (reference sequence). CDR3 nucleotides: TGTGCCAGCAGCCACTCCACAGGGGATGAGCAGTACTTC. Translation: CASSHSTGDEQYF.

The chain combines TRBV7-9 with TRBJ2-3; tentatively, D is TRBD1 or TRBD2 (6 bases each). The CDR3 has 16 amino acids. V gave up 2 bases and J gave up 1 base, with 13 bases separating them. Germline values: CDR1 SEHNR, CDR2 FQNEAQ (reference sequence). CDR3 sequence reads: CASSLWFGGGTDTQYF. The CDR3 DNA reads as TGTGCCAGCAGCTTATGGTTCGGGGGCGGCACAGATACGCAGTATTTT.

The CDR3 protein is CASSIEGTGGIGYTF. The CDR3 coding sequence is TGTGCCAGTAGTATAGAAGGGACAGGGGGAATTGGCTACACCTTC. The chain uses TRBV19 and TRBJ1-2, with 11 bases lining up with TRBD1. The germline CDR1 and CDR2 sequences are LNHDA and SQIVND (reference sequence). The CDR3 covers 15 residues. With 0 bases clipped from V and 7 bases from J, the junction kept 4 bases outside the gene matches.

Regarding this clone: This sample includes further DNA sequences coding for the same CDR3. The chain employs TRBV6-5 and TRBJ2-7, with D possibly being TRBD1 (6 bases). The CDR3 is 14 amino acids. V was pared by 6 bases and J by 2 bases, with 14 bases between. Germline V gene sequence: CDR1 MNHEY, CDR2 SVGAGI. CDR3 sequence reads: CASSYEQGTYEQYF. The CDR3 DNA sequence: TGTGCCAGCAGCTACGAACAGGGCACCTACGAGCAGTACTTC.

The chain carries TRBV7-9 and TRBJ2-7; 7 nucleotides line up with TRBD1. The germline V gene encodes CDR1 SEHNR and CDR2 FQNEAQ (reference sequence). The CDR3 length is 14 residues. With V trimmed by 1 base and J by 6 bases, 6 bases remained unmatched. The CDR3 protein is CASSLDRGWGEQYF. CDR3 DNA: TGTGCCAGCAGCTTAGACAGGGGATGGGGCGAGCAGTACTTC.

A single count supports this clone. This chain uses TRBV11-2 with TRBJ2-1; D gene uncertain. V was trimmed by 5 bases and J by 3 bases, leaving 14 bases between them. The CDR3 sequence is 15 residues long. Germline CDR1 SGHAT, CDR2 FQNNGV. The DNA for the CDR3 is TGTGCCAGCAGCCCGGCAGACACCTTCTACAATGAGCAGTTCTTC. Its translation: CASSPADTFYNEQFF.